Only one count was recorded for the clone carrying this T cell receptor (beta chain). This entry belongs to a study of blood T cell repertoires in COVID-19. Study-wide background: In each case, the material was cDNA or gDNA derived from T cells, B-cell-depleted T cells, or PBMCs.

The Seattle patients, enrolled during active infection, were followed longitudinally. In the original workflow: It was from reference gene primer amplification that nucleated cell counts were estimated. The assay was immunoSEQ multiplex PCR, and TCRdb's table has in-frame clones only and misses some. The DNA gave D and trimming, while V, J and clone size come from that table. The sample includes about 130,000 clones, around 76% seen only once; the top ten take approximately 5.9%. The sample taken for sequencing was peripheral blood. This sequence originates from an older man with COVID-19, enrolled during active disease.

CDR3 sequence (DNA): TGTGCCAGCAGCGTAGAGGGGGAATCAACGGCTTTCTTT. This codes for CASSVEGESTAFF. The gene calls are TRBV9 and TRBJ1-1, with D maybe TRBD1 (6 bases). The CDR3 loop spans 13 amino acids. Per germline, CDR1 SGDLS and CDR2 YYNGEE. V lost 0 bases, J lost 11 bases, and 14 bases lay in between.